This is a list of T cell receptor beta chains from one sample in a study of Ad26.COV2.S vaccination and SARS-CoV-2 variants. The method was immunoSEQ multiplex PCR; TCRdb's version includes in-frame clones alone and lacks a portion of them. The sample yields 300,000 to 350,000 clones, around 90% seen once. Sample: peripheral blood, taken in a trial of Ad26.COV2.S vaccine versus placebo. These receptors all stem from a person aged 18-60 years who received the Ad26.COV2.S COVID-19 vaccine or a placebo. The CDR3 runs from the conserved cysteine through the conserved F or W. D genes are given only for firm matches. The size entry is marked missing in some rows and otherwise reads once, few, many or a size class.

NA,TRBJ2-1,TRBD1,TRBV4-3,TGCGCCAGCAGCCACCCGGACAGGGGATCCTACAATGAGCAGTTCTTC,CASSHPDRGSYNEQFF
NA,TRBJ1-6,NA,TRBV18,TGTGCCAGCTCACCACGTGGGGGCGCCTCGCTTTCACCCCTCCACTTT,CASSPRGGASLSPLHF
NA,TRBJ2-7,NA,TRBV21-1,TGTGCCAGCAGCGTCAACTCTGGACATCCCTACGAGCAGTACTTC,CASSVNSGHPYEQYF
NA,TRBJ1-5,NA,TRBV9,TGTGCCAGCAGCGTAGATCCGGGGAATCAGCCCCAGCATTTT,CASSVDPGNQPQHF
NA,TRBJ2-1,NA,TRBV12-3/TRBV12-4,TGTGCCAGCAGTAACATAGAGCAGTTCTTC,CASSNIEQFF
NA,TRBJ1-1,TRBD1,TRBV5-1,TGCGCCAGCAGCTTGGGTGGGACAGAGAACACTGAAGCTTTCTTT,CASSLGGTENTEAFF
NA,TRBJ1-2,NA,TRBV5-4,TGTGCCAGCACCCAAAGAGGTTCTTTTAACTATGGCTACACCTTC,CASTQRGSFNYGYTF
NA,TRBJ2-4,NA,TRBV30,TGTGCCTGGAGCAGCACAACGAATCAGTACTTC,CAWSSTTNQYF
NA,TRBJ1-6,NA,TRBV15,TGTGCCACCAGCAGAGTCGGGGGCTATAATTCACCCCTCCACTTT,CATSRVGGYNSPLHF
once,TRBJ2-2,TRBD1,TRBV3-1/TRBV3-2,TGTGCCAGTGAATTTTGGGACAGGGACGGGGAGCTGTTTTTT,CASEFWDRDGELFF
NA,TRBJ1-1,NA,TRBV28,TGTGCCAGCAGCCCCGTCGGGGGGACGAGTCGCACTGAAGCTTTCTTT,CASSPVGGTSRTEAFF
few,TRBJ2-7,NA,TRBV7-3,TGTGCCAGCGGATACCGGAGCGAGCAGTACTTC,CASGYRSEQYF
NA,TRBJ2-7,NA,TRBV28,TGTGCCAGCAGAGCTAGCGAAGGTTTCCCGGCCGAGCAGTACTTC,CASRASEGFPAEQYF
NA,TRBJ1-2,TRBD1,TRBV10-3,TGTGCCATCAGTGATACGGGACAGGGAAGTAACTATGGCTACACCTTC,CAISDTGQGSNYGYTF
NA,TRBJ1-5,NA,TRBV4-1,TGCGCCAGCAGCCCCTTGGGGAGCAATCAGCCCCAGCATTTT,CASSPLGSNQPQHF
NA,TRBJ2-7,NA,TRBV30,TGTGCCTGGAGTGTACCAGGGTCGTCCTACGAGCAGTACTTC,CAWSVPGSSYEQYF
NA,TRBJ2-5,NA,TRBV12-3/TRBV12-4,TGTGCCAGCAGTCTTTTCGTTATTGAGACCCAGTACTTC,CASSLFVIETQYF
NA,TRBJ2-6,NA,TRBV5-6,TGTGCCAGCAGCTTATCCTCTGGGGCCAACGTCCTGACTTTC,CASSLSSGANVLTF
NA,TRBJ1-2,NA,TRBV7-9,TGTGCCAGCAGTTTGGGGCAGGGGATCGGTGTGGATGGCTACACCTTC,CASSLGQGIGVDGYTF
few,TRBJ1-5,NA,TRBV5-8,TGTGCCAGCAGCTTGGGGGAGGTAGGCAATCAGCCCCAGCATTTT,CASSLGEVGNQPQHF